This TCR beta chain is from a study of T cells after somatic rescue of genetic block. Only in-frame clones appear in the TCRdb table, and some are missing; sequencing was by immunoSEQ multiplex PCR. The data contain some 68,000 clones, more than 75% of them singletons. V was clipped by 4 bases and J by 5 bases; unmatched bases: 8. Germline V gene sequence: CDR1 SEHNR, CDR2 FQNEAQ (reference sequence). The CDR3 is 15 residues long. The chain combines TRBV7-9 with TRBJ2-3; TRBD2 matches 8 bases. The source of this sequence is a man aged 25 to 45. The specimen sequenced was peripheral blood mononuclear cells (PBMCs). This CDR3 reads CASSSLAGRGDTQYF. The CDR3 DNA follows: TGTGCCAGCAGCTCCTTAGCGGGACGAGGAGATACGCAGTATTTT.